The present T cell receptor (beta chain) was sequenced within a study of technical replicates of blood from a handful of donors. The data were produced by immunoSEQ multiplex PCR, yet TCRdb's version contains in-frame clones alone and is incomplete. The data hold 65,000 to 95,000 clones, with roughly 93% observed a single time. Per germline, CDR1 SGDLS and CDR2 YYNGEE. This CDR3 is 16 amino acids long. V trimming: 4 bases; J trimming: 4 bases; junction bases outside the gene matches: 6. The source is a human donor in good health. Sequences were obtained from T cells isolated from PBMCs. This chain connects TRBV9 to TRBJ2-5; the match to TRBD2 covers 14 bases. The CDR3 DNA reads as TGTGCCAGCAGCTTAGGACTAGCGGGAGGTGTAGAGACCCAGTACTTC. Its protein product is CASSLGLAGGVETQYF.